A single sample gave rise to the 16 T cell receptor beta chains below, sequenced in a study of shared clonotypes between healthy human individuals. Sequenced by immunoSEQ multiplex PCR; TCRdb stores in-frame clones only, minus some. This table holds about a million clones, 60% to 80% found once. The sequenced sample consisted of memory CD4+ T cells from PBMCs. Subset here: CD45RA-negative fraction. The origin of the receptors is a man younger than 35 in good health. Some clones in this sample may be carry-over from other donors' samples.

This chain joins TRBV28 and TRBJ2-7, with TRBD1 matching 12 bases. This CDR3 has 16 residues. The V segment lost 2 bases and the J segment 7 bases; nucleotides outside the gene matches: 9. Germline V gene sequence: CDR1 MDHEN, CDR2 SYDVKM. The CDR3 DNA reads as TGTGCCAGCAGTTTACTGCCGGGACAGGGGGCATGGGAGCAGTACTTC. It translates to CASSLLPGQGAWEQYF.

This clone was seen a single time. The rearrangement uses TRBV11-2 and TRBJ2-3, with TRBD2 identical over 10 bases. Germline CDR1 is SGHAT and CDR2 is FQNNGV. V trimming: 1 base; J trimming: 4 bases; junction bases outside the gene matches: 5. The CDR3 covers 16 residues. The CDR3 sequence is CASSLVLAGEADTQYF. DNA of the CDR3: TGTGCCAGCAGCTTAGTTCTAGCGGGAGAGGCAGATACGCAGTATTTT.

The V gene is TRBV28, the J gene TRBJ1-4; D unresolved. Deletions cut 2 bases from V and 5 bases from J, with 9 bases between. Germline CDR1 and CDR2: MDHEN and SYDVKM. CDR3 length: 14 residues. This chain's CDR3 is CASSLTGKNEKLFF. DNA of the CDR3: TGTGCCAGCAGTTTAACCGGGAAGAATGAAAAACTGTTTTTT.

This chain joins TRBV19 and TRBJ2-2; TRBD1 is a possible D gene (5 bases). The V and J ends lost 10 bases and 3 bases respectively, with 15 bases between them. The CDR3 loop spans 14 amino acids. Germline V gives CDR1 LNHDA, CDR2 SQIVND (reference sequence). DNA for the CDR3: TGTGCCACCAAGGCAGGGTCTCACACCGGGGAGCTGTTTTTT. As protein: CATKAGSHTGELFF. Together with reference TRBV19 and TRBJ2-2, the CDR3 gives the full variable domain: DGGITQSPKYLFRKEGQNVTLSCEQNLNHDAMYWYRQDPGQGLRLIYYSQIVNDFQKGDIAEGYSVSREKKESFPLTVTSAQKNPTAFYLCATKAGSHTGELFFGEGSRLTVL.

This sequence joins TRBV15 and TRBJ1-5; possibly TRBD1 for D (6 bases). This CDR3 contains 16 residues. V lost 5 bases and J 1 base, leaving 15 bases between the germline ends. Germline values: CDR1 LNHNV, CDR2 YYDKDF (reference sequence). DNA of the CDR3: TGTGCCACCAGCGCACAGTTGGGGGCCAGCAATCAGCCCCAGCATTTT. This sequence encodes CATSAQLGASNQPQHF. Variable domain in full (rest from reference TRBV15 and TRBJ1-5): DAMVIQNPRYQVTQFGKPVTLSCSQTLNHNVMYWYQQKSSQAPKLLFHYYDKDFNNEADTPDNFQSRRPNTSFCFLDIRSPGLGDTAMYLCATSAQLGASNQPQHFGDGTRLSIL.

The chain recombines TRBV11-2 with TRBJ2-7; 10 bases agree with TRBD2. This CDR3 region has 16 residues. With V trimmed by 1 base and J by 2 bases, 5 bases remained unmatched. The V gene's germline CDR1 is SGHAT and CDR2 FQNNGV. This CDR3 is CASSLGSGRATYEQYF. CDR3 coding DNA: TGTGCCAGCAGCTTAGGCAGCGGGAGGGCAACCTACGAGCAGTACTTC.

V gene TRBV25-1 combines with J gene TRBJ2-2; 10 bases match TRBD2. Germline-derived CDR1 and CDR2 are MGHDK and SYGVNS. The CDR3 contains 15 residues. V trimming: 5 bases; J trimming: 6 bases; junction bases outside the gene matches: 6. Written as DNA, the CDR3 is TGTGCCAGCAGTCAAGCTCTAGCGGGAGCCGGGGAGCTGTTTTTT. The encoded protein is CASSQALAGAGELFF. Filled out from reference TRBV25-1 and TRBJ2-2, the complete variable domain reads EADIYQTPRYLVIGTGKKITLECSQTMGHDKMYWYQQDPGMELHLIHYSYGVNSTEKGDLSSESTVSRIRTEHFPLTLESARPSHTSQYLCASSQALAGAGELFFGEGSRLTVL.

The chain employs TRBV10-3 and TRBJ1-1; D gene unclear. The CDR3 has 16 amino acids. Looked up from germline, CDR1 is ENHRY and CDR2 is SYGVKD. Trimming removed 5 bases from V and 4 bases from J, with 20 bases in between. CDR3: CAISSAGPGMGTEAFF. CDR3 in DNA: TGTGCCATCAGTTCCGCGGGCCCGGGGATGGGCACTGAAGCTTTCTTT.

The V call is TRBV19, the J call TRBJ1-1; D call uncertain. Germline V CDR1 and CDR2: LNHDA, SQIVND (reference sequence). The ends were cut back, 6 bases at V and 0 bases at J, with 14 bases in the middle. This CDR3 has 15 amino acids. CDR3 DNA: TGTGCCAGTAGAACAGTCGAGGGTTTGAACACTGAAGCTTTCTTT. It translates to CASRTVEGLNTEAFF.

The chain uses TRBV10-3 and TRBJ2-1; 8 bases align to TRBD2. CDR1 ENHRY and CDR2 SYGVKD come from the germline V gene. J lost 2 bases, V lost 4 bases, and 4 bases had no gene match. The CDR3 runs to 15 residues. CDR3 amino acids: CAISGPGLAYNEQFF. The CDR3 region has the DNA TGTGCCATCAGTGGACCGGGACTAGCCTACAATGAGCAGTTCTTC.

The chain links TRBV19 to TRBJ1-3; the D is unclear. The germline gives CDR1 LNHDA, CDR2 SQIVND (reference sequence). CDR3 size: 17 residues. Trimming removed 4 bases from V and 2 bases from J, with 18 bases in between. The CDR3 protein is CASSTNRPSSPGNTIYF. DNA for the CDR3: TGTGCCAGTAGTACGAATAGGCCCTCGAGTCCTGGAAACACCATATATTTT.

This clone has ten or more counts. This sequence joins TRBV6-1 and TRBJ2-5, with D possibly being TRBD2 (6 bases). V lost 5 bases and J 1 base, leaving 8 bases between the germline ends. The CDR3 loop spans 13 amino acids. From germline, CDR1 is MNHNS and CDR2 SASEGT. CDR3 nucleotide sequence: TGTGCCAGCAGTAGGACTATCCAAGAGACCCAGTACTTC. Protein product: CASSRTIQETQYF.

This chain joins TRBV6-1 and TRBJ2-7; D is undetermined. Between the trimmed V and J ends, which lost 8 bases and 6 bases, there was a span of 17 bases. CDR1 is MNHNS and CDR2 is SASEGT in the germline V gene. The CDR3 length is 13 residues. CDR3 sequence: CASGRPSFREQYF. The CDR3 bases are TGTGCCAGCGGCCGACCCTCTTTTCGCGAGCAGTACTTC.

This clone has only a few counts. V is TRBV30 and J is TRBJ2-7; TRBD2 matches 7 bases. The germline V gene has CDR1 GTSNPN and CDR2 SVGIG (reference sequence). V lost 1 base and J lost 9; bases outside the gene matches: 3. The CDR3 consists of 11 residues. Written as DNA, the CDR3 is TGTGCCTGGAGTGGGGGGACTACGCAGTACTTC. Protein sequence: CAWSGGTTQYF.

V and J are TRBV11-2 and TRBJ1-2, with TRBD1 identical over 9 bases. The CDR3 covers 14 residues. The junction had 5 bases not matched to a gene; V was cut back by 5 bases and J by 4 bases. CDR1 SGHAT and CDR2 FQNNGV come from the germline V gene. DNA for the CDR3: TGTGCCAGCAGCCGACAACAGGGGGCCTATGGCTACACCTTC. Translation: CASSRQQGAYGYTF.

This clone was found once. V gene TRBV13 combines with J gene TRBJ2-7; the D gene is possibly TRBD2 (5 bases). The germline V gene has CDR1 PRHDT and CDR2 FYEKMQ (reference sequence). The CDR3 runs 14 residues. Between the trimmed V and J ends, which lost 4 bases and 1 base, there was a span of 11 bases. The CDR3 protein is CASSYRTGSYEQYF. The CDR3, as DNA: TGTGCCAGCAGCTACCGGACTGGATCCTACGAGCAGTACTTC. The full variable domain, rest sourced from reference TRBV13 and TRBJ2-7, is AAGVIQSPRHLIKEKRETATLKCYPIPRHDTVYWYQQGPGQDPQFLISFYEKMQSDKGSIPDRFSAQQFSDYHSELNMSSLELGDSALYFCASSYRTGSYEQYFGPGTRLTVT.